The 10 T cell receptor beta chains given below trace back to one sample, sequenced in a study of CD8 T cells in Susac syndrome. The RNA, 0.5 to 1 ug, was put through reverse transcription using random hexamers. TCRdb reanalysed the immunoSEQ multiplex PCR reads using MiXCR and keeps one entry per CDR3 protein. The sample lists 130,000 or so distinct CDR3 sequences; more than 75% were seen once. The sequencing sample was made of CD8+ T cells from PBMCs. The receptors originated from a human donor with multiple sclerosis.

The chain links TRBV28 to TRBJ2-5; D is perhaps TRBD1 (6 bases). With 7 bases removed from V and 1 base from J, the gap between germline ends came to 10 bases. The germline V gene encodes CDR1 MDHEN and CDR2 SYDVKM. This CDR3 region has 13 residues. The CDR3 loop reads CASMGAGQETQYF. CDR3 nucleotides: TGTGCCAGCATGGGGGCAGGCCAAGAGACCCAGTACTTC.

The chain links TRBV28 to TRBJ2-5; D not resolved. The V end lost 3 bases, the J end lost 2 bases, and 16 bases lay between the germline ends. The CDR3 runs 16 residues. Germline-derived CDR1 and CDR2 are MDHEN and SYDVKM. The CDR3 loop is CASSFRTEYEQETQYF. The CDR3 DNA reads TGTGCCAGCAGTTTCCGAACCGAGTACGAGCAAGAGACCCAGTACTTC.

The chain couples TRBV27 to TRBJ2-2, with TRBD2 identical over 10 bases. Per the germline V gene, CDR1 is MNHEY and CDR2 is SMNVEV (reference sequence). J gave up 3 bases and V 0 bases, and 10 bases lay outside the gene matches. CDR3 length: 19 amino acids. The CDR3 is CASSLSFPGLAADTGELFF. CDR3 bases: TGTGCCAGCAGTTTATCATTCCCAGGACTAGCGGCTGACACCGGGGAGCTGTTTTTT.

The V gene is TRBV4-1, the J gene TRBJ2-1, with D maybe TRBD2 (6 bases). CDR1 and CDR2 from the germline V gene are MGHRA and YSYEKL. This CDR3 region has 17 residues. The germline V and J ends were trimmed by 1 base and 3 bases, with 16 bases remaining between them. The CDR3: CASSQVITGENYNEQFF. The CDR3, as DNA: TGCGCCAGCAGCCAAGTGATTACGGGAGAGAACTACAATGAGCAGTTCTTC.

The genes are TRBV5-6 and TRBJ2-1; D unresolved. The CDR3 length is 12 residues. V was shortened by 4 bases and J by 4 bases, with 6 bases between the two germline ends. From germline, CDR1 is SGHDT and CDR2 YYEEEE. In DNA, the CDR3 is TGTGCCAGCAGCCCTAAATACAATGAGCAGTTCTTC. It yields the protein CASSPKYNEQFF. The full variable domain, with the rest looked up from reference TRBV5-6 and TRBJ2-1, is DAGVTQSPTHLIKTRGQQVTLRCSPKSGHDTVSWYQQALGQGPQFIFQYYEEEERQRGNFPDRFSGHQFPNYSSELNVNALLLGDSALYLCASSPKYNEQFFGPGTRLTVL.

The chain recombines TRBV2 with TRBJ2-1; D tentatively fits TRBD1 or TRBD2 (5 bases each). CDR3 size: 14 residues. Germline values: CDR1 SNHLY, CDR2 FYNNEI. V shed 8 bases and J shed 0 bases, with 11 bases lying between them. The CDR3 loop reads CASLRESSYNEQFF. CDR3 in DNA: TGTGCCAGCCTCAGGGAGTCCTCCTACAATGAGCAGTTCTTC.

This chain connects TRBV4-1 to TRBJ2-3; no definite D call. The CDR3 has 16 amino acids. CDR1 and CDR2 from the germline V gene are MGHRA and YSYEKL. Trimming pared 0 bases from V and 6 bases from J, leaving 16 bases between. The CDR3: CASSQDAASPGDTQYF. The CDR3 nucleotides are TGCGCCAGCAGCCAAGATGCGGCTAGTCCTGGCGATACGCAGTATTTT.

J is TRBJ1-5 and V is TRBV27; a weak D match, TRBD1 (5 bases). Trimming took 7 bases from V and 4 from J, leaving 11 bases between them. This CDR3 contains 13 residues. Germline CDR1 MNHEY, CDR2 SMNVEV (reference sequence). CDR3 region: CASTPGGNQPQHF. The DNA of the CDR3 is TGTGCCAGCACTCCTGGGGGGAATCAGCCCCAGCATTTT.

V usage is TRBV10-3 and J usage is TRBJ2-2; 8 nucleotides agree with TRBD2. This CDR3 has 15 residues. Germline V gene sequence: CDR1 ENHRY, CDR2 SYGVKD. V lost 10 bases to trimming and J lost 0 bases; unmatched junction nucleotides: 7. The CDR3 reads CATTTSASNTGELFF. In DNA form, the CDR3 reads TGTGCCACCACGACTAGCGCATCGAACACCGGGGAGCTGTTTTTT.

The V gene is TRBV7-9, the J gene TRBJ2-1, with D perhaps TRBD2 (5 bases). V lost 7 bases and J lost 5, with 9 bases in between. Germline loops: CDR1 SEHNR, CDR2 FQNEAQ (reference sequence). The CDR3 runs to 12 residues. The CDR3 coding sequence is TGTGCCAGCACCGGGGTGAACAATGAGCAGTTCTTC. Translation: CASTGVNNEQFF.